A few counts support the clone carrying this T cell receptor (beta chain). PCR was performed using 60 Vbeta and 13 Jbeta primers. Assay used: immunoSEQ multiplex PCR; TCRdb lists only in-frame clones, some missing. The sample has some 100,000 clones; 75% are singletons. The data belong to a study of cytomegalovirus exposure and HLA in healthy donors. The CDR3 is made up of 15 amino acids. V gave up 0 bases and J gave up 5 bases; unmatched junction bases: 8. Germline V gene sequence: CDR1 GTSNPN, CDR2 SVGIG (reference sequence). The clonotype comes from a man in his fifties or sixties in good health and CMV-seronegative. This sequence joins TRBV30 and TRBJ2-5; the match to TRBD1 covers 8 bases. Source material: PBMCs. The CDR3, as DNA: TGTGCCTGGAGTGTTCCCAGGGGGCCCTCTGAGACCCAGTACTTC. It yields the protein CAWSVPRGPSETQYF.